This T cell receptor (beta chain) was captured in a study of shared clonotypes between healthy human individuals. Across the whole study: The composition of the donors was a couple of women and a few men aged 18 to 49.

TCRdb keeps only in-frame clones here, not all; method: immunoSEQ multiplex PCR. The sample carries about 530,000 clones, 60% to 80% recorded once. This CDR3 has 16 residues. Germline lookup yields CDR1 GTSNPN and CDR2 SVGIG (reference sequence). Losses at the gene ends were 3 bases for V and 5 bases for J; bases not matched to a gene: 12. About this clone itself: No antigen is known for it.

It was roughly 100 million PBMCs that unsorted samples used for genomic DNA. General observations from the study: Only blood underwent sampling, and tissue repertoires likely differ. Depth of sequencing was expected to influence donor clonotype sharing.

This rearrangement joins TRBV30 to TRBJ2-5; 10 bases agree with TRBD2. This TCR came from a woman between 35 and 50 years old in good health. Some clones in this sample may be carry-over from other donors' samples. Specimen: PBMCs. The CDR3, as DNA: TGTGCCTGGAGGGTCAGGCGGCTAGCGGGAGATGAGACCCAGTACTTC. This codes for CAWRVRRLAGDETQYF.